The 16 T cell receptor beta chains presented below share a single source sample, sequenced in a study of beta chain features in type 1 diabetes. General study findings and limits: Type 1 diabetes patients had moderately but significantly shorter TCRB CDR3s in all four CD4+ subsets.

Antigens for these TCRs are unknown. cDNA synthesis used the whole RNA isolate, giving expressed TCRB sequences. The data were produced by immunoSEQ multiplex PCR, yet TCRdb's version contains in-frame clones alone and is incomplete. The sample shows 150,000 to 200,000 clones, approximately 8.7% of them seen only once. Sequencing was performed on central memory CD4+ T cells from blood. These receptors were collected from a woman in her twenties or thirties with type 1 diabetes.

Concerning this clone: Other DNA sequences in this specimen translate into the identical CDR3. J is TRBJ1-5 and V is TRBV7-9, with no clear D. Trimming cost V 2 bases and J 5 bases, with 7 bases left between them. CDR1 SEHNR and CDR2 FQNEAQ come from the germline V gene (reference sequence). The CDR3 runs to 13 residues. The CDR3 protein is CASSLQEDQPQHF. The CDR3 DNA reads TGTGCCAGCAGCTTACAGGAAGATCAGCCCCAGCATTTT.

The chain uses TRBV29-1 and TRBJ2-1, with 7 nucleotides matching TRBD1. There are 12 residues in the CDR3. CDR1 and CDR2 from the germline V gene are SQVTM and ANQGSEA. The junction had 9 bases not matched to a gene; V was cut back by 8 bases and J by 8 bases. CDR3 nucleotides: TGCAGCCTTGTGACAGGGCTCGATGAGCAGTTCTTC. Its protein is CSLVTGLDEQFF.

In its sample, this clone was seen a few times. The chain recombines TRBV11-2 with TRBJ2-7; 7 bases map to TRBD1. This CDR3 is built from 14 residues. V was clipped by 5 bases and J by 2 bases; unmatched bases: 6. Looked up from germline, CDR1 is SGHAT and CDR2 is FQNNGV. In DNA, the CDR3 is TGTGCCAGCAGCCAACGGACAGGAGCCTACGAGCAGTACTTC. It specifies CASSQRTGAYEQYF.

This clone was picked up many times. The J gene is TRBJ2-1, the V gene TRBV4-2; 7 nucleotides align to TRBD2. Germline V gene data show CDR1 as LGHNA and CDR2 as YNFKEQ. J was trimmed by 5 bases and V by 3 bases; bases with no gene match: 7. CDR3 size: 15 residues. Here the CDR3 reads CASSQGGRANNEQFF. CDR3 in DNA: TGTGCCAGCAGCCAGGGGGGGAGGGCTAACAATGAGCAGTTCTTC.

The chain carries TRBV9 and TRBJ2-2; a possible D gene is TRBD2 (5 bases). Between the trimmed V and J ends, which lost 4 bases and 4 bases, there was a span of 17 bases. This CDR3 comprises 16 residues. Germline V gene lookup returns CDR1 SGDLS and CDR2 YYNGEE. The DNA of the CDR3 is TGTGCCAGCAGCTGGACGGGAACAATGCCCACCGGGGAGCTGTTTTTT. Its protein product is CASSWTGTMPTGELFF.

This clone was recorded a few times. Other nucleotide sequences from this sample produce the same CDR3. This chain uses TRBV5-8 with TRBJ2-3; D possibly corresponds to TRBD2 (5 bases). CDR3 length: 12 residues. V lost 4 bases and J lost 4, with 7 bases in between. Germline CDR1 is SGHTS and CDR2 is YDEGEE. The CDR3 nucleotides read TGTGCCAGCAGCCTGAGGGCAGATACGCAGTATTTT. Translated: CASSLRADTQYF.

In this sample, this clone turned up a few times. The chain uses TRBV5-1 and TRBJ2-1; the match to TRBD2 covers 9 bases. This CDR3 comprises 14 residues. Germline values: CDR1 SGHRS, CDR2 YFSETQ. After removal of 4 bases from V and 3 bases from J, the junction contained 2 bases not matched to a gene. The CDR3 DNA is TGCGCCAGCAGCGCTAGCGGGAACTACAATGAGCAGTTCTTC. Translating gives CASSASGNYNEQFF.

V usage is TRBV5-4 and J usage is TRBJ2-7; D unresolved. Trimming removed 3 bases at V and 3 bases at J, with 4 bases between. Germline V gene data show CDR1 as SGHNT and CDR2 as YYREEE (reference sequence). The CDR3 extends over 11 amino acids. CDR3 in DNA: TGTGCCAGCAGCTCCCTCTACGAGCAGTACTTC. As protein: CASSSLYEQYF.

The genes are TRBV5-1 and TRBJ2-5; TRBD1 is a possible D gene (6 bases). The CDR3 spans 14 residues. CDR1 and CDR2 from the germline V gene are SGHRS and YFSETQ. Trimming removed 7 bases from V and 4 bases from J, with 17 bases in between. CDR3 DNA: TGCGCCAGCCAAATCAGGGGATTGGGAGAGACCCAGTACTTC. It is translated as CASQIRGLGETQYF.

J is TRBJ1-1 and V is TRBV18, with 7 bases identical to TRBD1. Unmatched junction bases numbered 4, after V lost 2 bases and J lost 7 bases. The germline V gene encodes CDR1 KGHSH and CDR2 LQKENI. CDR3 length equals 13 residues. The chain's CDR3 is CASSPWTGLEAFF. In nucleotides, the CDR3 is TGTGCCAGCTCACCATGGACAGGCCTTGAAGCTTTCTTT.

This clone has just a few counts. V gene TRBV10-3 combines with J gene TRBJ2-7; the match to TRBD1 covers 9 bases. The CDR3 contains 16 residues. CDR1 is ENHRY, CDR2 SYGVKD, per germline. Trimming at V came to 0 bases and at J to 6 bases, leaving 9 bases not matched to a gene. The CDR3 spells CAISESVGQGLTEQYF. CDR3 sequence (DNA): TGTGCCATCAGTGAGTCAGTTGGACAGGGGTTAACCGAGCAGTACTTC.

This clone was counted a few times. The chain combines TRBV11-2 with TRBJ2-5, with 8 positions matching TRBD2. Germline V lookup: CDR1 SGHAT, CDR2 FQNNGV. J was trimmed by 3 bases and V by 3 bases; bases with no gene match: 6. The CDR3 is made up of 15 amino acids. This chain's CDR3 is CASSFASGREETQYF. The CDR3 nucleotides read TGTGCCAGCAGCTTTGCTAGCGGGCGAGAAGAGACCCAGTACTTC. Full variable domain (missing parts from reference TRBV11-2 and TRBJ2-5): EAGVAQSPRYKIIEKRQSVAFWCNPISGHATLYWYQQILGQGPKLLIQFQNNGVVDDSQLPKDRFSAERLKGVDSTLKIQPAKLEDSAVYLCASSFASGREETQYFGPGTRLLVL.

The chain joins TRBV7-6 to TRBJ2-2; 10 bases are a match to TRBD1. The CDR3 consists of 15 residues. Trimming cost V 5 bases and J 5 bases; bases outside gene matches: 5. Looked up from germline, CDR1 is SGHVS and CDR2 is FNYEAQ. The CDR3 DNA sequence: TGTGCCAGCAGCCCCGGACAGGGGGGGACCGGGGAGCTGTTTTTT. Translation gives CASSPGQGGTGELFF.

A few counts support this clone. Here the CDR3 DNA reads TGTGCCAGCAGTTTGGGGCGATGGGATACGCAGTATTTT. It yields the protein CASSLGRWDTQYF. V is TRBV6-5 and J is TRBJ2-3, with a possible D match to TRBD1 (5 bases). Trimming shortened V by 4 bases and J by 6 bases, and 11 bases separated the two germline ends. Germline assignment: CDR1 MNHEY and CDR2 SVGAGI. The CDR3 loop spans 13 amino acids.

The rearrangement uses TRBV30 and TRBJ2-7, with a tentative D call TRBD1 (5 bases). V was shortened by 2 bases and J by 5 bases, with 16 bases between the two germline ends. The CDR3 length is 14 residues. Germline V gives CDR1 GTSNPN, CDR2 SVGIG (reference sequence). This CDR3 is CAWSFSGGADEQYF. In DNA, the CDR3 is TGTGCCTGGAGTTTCAGTGGTGGGGCGGACGAGCAGTACTTC. Using reference TRBV30 and TRBJ2-7 for the parts outside the CDR3, the full variable domain is SQTIHQWPATLVQPVGSPLSLECTVEGTSNPNLYWYRQAAGRGLQLLFYSVGIGQISSEVPQNLSASRPQDRQFILSSKKLLLSDSGFYLCAWSFSGGADEQYFGPGTRLTVT.

The chain employs TRBV4-1 and TRBJ1-1; possibly TRBD1 for D (6 bases). The CDR3 is 15 amino acids. The V end lost 4 bases, the J end lost 1 base, and 13 bases lay between the germline ends. From germline, CDR1 is MGHRA and CDR2 YSYEKL. The CDR3 DNA reads as TGCGCCAGCAGCCCTCACCGGGACACGAACACTGAAGCTTTCTTT. This gives the protein CASSPHRDTNTEAFF.